This T cell receptor beta chain appears in the sequencing data of a study of PD-L1 blockade in urothelial cancer. There are a few counts of this clone. Housekeeping gene counts estimated usable DNA in FFPE tumors. Method: immunoSEQ multiplex PCR; TCRdb's copy keeps in-frame clones and lacks some. The table lists more than 1,500 clones, around 30% of them singletons. The source of this sequence is a woman aged 55-70 years with urothelial cancer. The material sequenced was tumor tissue, taken before atezolizumab (anti-PD-L1) treatment.

CDR3 sequence (DNA): TGCGCCAGCAGCCAAGAAAGTAGGGGGCAAAAACTGTTTTTT. Translation: CASSQESRGQKLFF. The chain recombines TRBV1 with TRBJ1-4; no check of the table's D call, TRBD1, against the DNA was made. TRBV1 is deemed a pseudogene. The CDR3 totals 14 residues.